This T cell receptor (beta chain) stems from a study of cytomegalovirus exposure and HLA in healthy donors. Findings and limits, study-wide: CMV serostatus stood as the only immune exposure information on hand. TCR beta sequences numbering under 20,000 were associated with HLA alleles at 0.05 false discovery rate in a later analysis. Roughly uniform depth of sequencing across donors was assumed in presence/absence analyses.

This clone came up a few times. Its antigen remains unidentified. Healthy people donating bone marrow made up the donors. This CDR3 has 16 amino acids. Germline CDR1 is MNHNY and CDR2 is SVGAGI (reference sequence). The trim removed 0 bases at V and 5 bases at J, leaving 2 bases unmatched. This PCR relied on a set of 60 Vbeta primers and 13 Jbeta primers. Assay used: immunoSEQ multiplex PCR; TCRdb lists only in-frame clones, some missing. The data show about 160,000 clones, with roughly 76% seen just once and about 2% held by the top ten. This TCR derives from a human donor in good health. The V call is TRBV6-6, the J call TRBJ2-1, with 12 bases aligning to TRBD2. The sequenced sample consisted of PBMCs. CDR3 nucleotide sequence: TGTGCCAGCAGTTACTCGAGACTAGCGGGGGACAATGAGCAGTTCTTC. Its protein is CASSYSRLAGDNEQFF.